The T cell receptor beta chain described here comes from a study of T-cell reconstitution after alpha-beta-depleted transplantation in children. The CDR3 has 14 residues. After removal of 7 bases from V and 9 bases from J, the junction contained 11 bases not matched to a gene. The study's findings and limits: Reports say that about two months after transplant, the alpha-beta T cells came out of several hundred graft clones that had expanded.

On this clonotype itself: Its matching antigen is unknown.

Unique molecular identifiers tagged the TCRbeta library. One entry per CDR3 protein results from TCRdb running MiXCR on the PCR reads. Among about 1,000,000 distinct CDR3 sequences listed, around 30% were seen once. The source was PBMCs, mostly from graft donor cells, collected 360 days after TCRalphabeta/CD19-depleted stem cell transplant. The sequence was obtained from a boy under three years old who had a stem cell transplant for SCID, so the T cells may come from the graft donor. The V and J genes are TRBV12-3 or TRBV12-4 and TRBJ2-4, with TRBD2 matching over 8 bases. The CDR3 is CASTSMSGGGIQYF. The CDR3 region has the DNA TGTGCCAGCACCTCGATGAGCGGGGGCGGCATTCAGTACTTC.